This record looks at one TCR beta chain sequence and its context. There is no known antigen for this receptor. Per-nucleotide qualities are absent, and no much larger clonotype sits a single base away. This record belongs to a study of human T cells and chemical hapten exposure (dated by TCRdb to 2020 to 2023). Study-wide context: Libraries were pooled for sequencing, and variation in per-sample TCR yields was attributed mainly to small differences in library volumes within the pool. In alopecia patients, the study followed how the peripheral blood TCR repertoire changed in vivo over primary and secondary sensitization to diphenylcyclopropenone (DPC), a hapten.

Overall results and qualifications from the work: After repeated subsampling, the strength of the expansion versus patch-test correlation and the threshold at which it became significant changed. DPC sensitization did not change how many TCRs were above 1 in 1000 frequency, and no evidence was found of alterations in global repertoire structure.

Library preparation attached unique molecular identifiers to individual cDNA molecules for quantitative, reproducible TCR counting. Both TCR alpha and TCR beta chains were sequenced from each blood RNA sample. The authors' analysis ran thus. A median of approximately 96,000 TCRs per sample was observed, with a range of about 23,224 to 690,600. The Decombinator software suite was used to annotate the V, J and CDR3 of the TCR reads. Every sample was subsampled to the same number of TCRs (28,000) for the PS versus PT1 abundance plots. TCRs were defined as expanded if absent before sensitization and observed at least eight times at the 2-week time point. TCRdb handled the public reads itself, with Q25 trimming in fastp and clone calling in MiXCR, and kept productive beta chains. For every CDR3 protein sequence, its rows merge into one entry that carries the most common genes and DNA. The authors' filters were not applied to this entry. Counted in this sample were 95,000 to 150,000 distinct CDR3 sequences; 6.5% to 10% of them appeared once. The ten largest account for approximately 1.5% of the sample.

At the junction V is shortened by 0 bases and J by 4 bases, with 2 bases in between. The CDR3 numbers 12 residues from cysteine through phenylalanine. Just CDR3 DNA is preserved here, 36 bases in frame from base 1. Per the germline V gene, MNHEY is the CDR1 and SVGEGT is the CDR2. Total RNA was extracted from unfractionated whole blood that had been collected in Tempus Blood RNA tubes. A handful of healthy volunteers acted as controls for TCR sequencing and had blood drawn at day 0, 2 weeks and 6 weeks. The material sequenced was whole blood. The receptor comes from a human donor in good health. Some clones in this sample may be carry-over from other donors' samples. Donor details come from another sample of the same person, matched by shared clones. The chain is encoded by TRBV6-2 or TRBV6-3 joined to TRBJ2-3; there is no confident call for the D gene. The CDR3 protein: CASSYSPDTQYF. The DNA is TGTGCCAGCAGTTACTCACCAGATACGCAGTATTTT.